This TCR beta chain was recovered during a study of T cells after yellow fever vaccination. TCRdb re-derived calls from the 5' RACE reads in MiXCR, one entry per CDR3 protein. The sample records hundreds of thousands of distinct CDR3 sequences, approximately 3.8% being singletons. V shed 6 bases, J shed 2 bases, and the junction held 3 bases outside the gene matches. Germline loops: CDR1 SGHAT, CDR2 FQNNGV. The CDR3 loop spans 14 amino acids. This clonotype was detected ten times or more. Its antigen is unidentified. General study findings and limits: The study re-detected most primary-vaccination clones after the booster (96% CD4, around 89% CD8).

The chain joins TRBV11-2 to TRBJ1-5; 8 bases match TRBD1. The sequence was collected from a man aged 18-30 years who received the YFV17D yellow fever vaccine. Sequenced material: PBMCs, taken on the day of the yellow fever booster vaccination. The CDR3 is CASSPGQGNQPQHF. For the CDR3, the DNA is TGTGCCAGCAGTCCGGGACAGGGCAATCAGCCCCAGCATTTT.